The 2 T cell receptor beta chains listed next were all sequenced from one sample in a study of read filtering for tumor transcriptome and immune sequencing (TCRdb year 2020). The sequencer was an Illumina HiSeq 4000. Starting from roughly 410 ng RNA, TCR libraries were constructed with the Immunoverse kit using molecular barcoded adaptors that cover the alpha/delta and beta/gamma chains. Through fastp at Q25 and MiXCR, TCRdb rebuilt clones from the public reads, retaining in-frame beta chains. Here each entry gathers all rows of one CDR3 protein and keeps the most common genes and DNA. This sample comprises 50,000 or so distinct CDR3 sequences, less than 20% of them detected only once. Less than 20% of the sample goes to the ten largest clones. The material sequenced was a population of CD138-negative cells sorted from bone marrow. Read against the paper, the sample's cell subset or site label means: bone marrow mononuclear cells depleted of CD138+ plasma/myeloma cells by negative magnetic selection. The receptors originated from a donor aged 40 or older with multiple myeloma.

This clonotype came up many times. The chain links TRBV5-1 to TRBJ1-1, with TRBD1 as a possible D gene (5 bases). The CDR3 totals 13 residues. Per the germline V gene, CDR1 is SGHRS and CDR2 is YFSETQ. The ends were cut back, 5 bases at V and 10 bases at J, with 18 bases in the middle. The CDR3 is CASSDVGPSGAFF. CDR3 nucleotides: TGCGCCAGCAGTGACGTGGGGCCATCAGGAGCTTTCTTT.

By share, this clonotype counts as medium-sized. This chain joins TRBV12-3 or TRBV12-4 and TRBJ2-1; TRBD2 might be the D (5 bases). Trimming left V 3 bases short and J 1 base short, with 13 bases between. The CDR3 runs 16 residues. CDR3: CASSFLLTGSYNEQFF. The CDR3 nucleotides are TGTGCCAGCAGTTTCTTACTAACGGGATCCTACAATGAGCAGTTCTTC.